The sequence of this T cell receptor (beta chain) was determined in a study of OX40 agonist ivuxolimab in advanced cancers. Study in general: Of the participants, 40% had some prior anti-PD-1, anti-PD-L1 or anti-CTLA-4 therapy, which was allowed. Three dose-escalation patients had partial responses: one with hepatocellular carcinoma and two with cutaneous melanoma.

Cycle 7 day 1, cycle 4 day 1, and baseline were the timepoints at which blood was sampled. Study observations and caveats: CD8+ T cells were the subset that, on average, had more expanded clones than CD4+.

Using immunoSEQ multiplex PCR, the repertoire was profiled, and TCRdb retains in-frame clones only, with some absent. The repertoire holds about 100,000 clones, with approximately 90% as singletons. As to this clone: Its antigen is unidentified.

Germline lookup yields CDR1 MNHEY and CDR2 SMNVEV (reference sequence). V trimming: 5 bases; J trimming: 4 bases; junction bases outside the gene matches: 22. The CDR3 sequence is 19 residues long. The rearrangement uses TRBV27 and TRBJ2-7; 8 bases are a match to TRBD1. The sequenced sample was CD4+ or CD8+ T cells sorted from blood, obtained in a trial of the OX40 agonist ivuxolimab. The receptor's source is an adult with an advanced solid tumor such as melanoma, head and neck, liver or kidney cancer. The CDR3 region is CASSARDRKTHPPEYEQYF. CDR3 in DNA: TGTGCCAGCAGTGCAAGGGACAGGAAGACTCACCCTCCGGAGTACGAGCAGTACTTC.